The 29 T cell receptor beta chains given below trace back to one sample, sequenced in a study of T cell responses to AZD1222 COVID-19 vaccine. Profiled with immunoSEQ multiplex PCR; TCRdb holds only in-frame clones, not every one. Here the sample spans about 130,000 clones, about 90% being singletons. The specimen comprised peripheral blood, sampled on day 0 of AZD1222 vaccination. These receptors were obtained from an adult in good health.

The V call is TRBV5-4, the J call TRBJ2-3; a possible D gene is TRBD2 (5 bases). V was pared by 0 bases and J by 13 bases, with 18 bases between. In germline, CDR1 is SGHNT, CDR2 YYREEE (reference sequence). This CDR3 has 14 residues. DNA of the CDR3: TGTGCCAGCAGCTTGGCGTCCCAAGACGGGGATAAGTATTTT. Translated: CASSLASQDGDKYF.

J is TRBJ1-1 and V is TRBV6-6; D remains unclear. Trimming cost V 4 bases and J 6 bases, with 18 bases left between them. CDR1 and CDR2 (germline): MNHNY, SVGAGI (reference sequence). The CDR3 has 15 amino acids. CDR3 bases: TGTGCCAGCAGTTCCTCAAACGTGGGCTCGTCTGAAGCTTTCTTT. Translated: CASSSSNVGSSEAFF.

CDR3 DNA: TGTGCCAGCAGCACAACCCTGGGGAGCTCCTACGAGCAGTACTTC. Amino acid sequence: CASSTTLGSSYEQYF. The chain links TRBV11-2 to TRBJ2-7; weak D call: TRBD2 (5 bases). Trimming pared 5 bases from V and 0 bases from J, leaving 14 bases between. There are 15 residues in the CDR3. Germline CDR1 is SGHAT and CDR2 is FQNNGV. The variable domain in full, completed from reference TRBV11-2 and TRBJ2-7, reads EAGVAQSPRYKIIEKRQSVAFWCNPISGHATLYWYQQILGQGPKLLIQFQNNGVVDDSQLPKDRFSAERLKGVDSTLKIQPAKLEDSAVYLCASSTTLGSSYEQYFGPGTRLTVT.

CDR3 sequence reads: CASSPLTSGSGGTDTQYF. The DNA for the CDR3 is TGTGCCAGCTCACCATTAACTAGCGGGAGTGGTGGCACAGATACGCAGTATTTT. The gene calls are TRBV18 and TRBJ2-3; TRBD2 agrees at 11 bases. Unmatched junction bases numbered 8, after V lost 2 bases and J lost 1 base. Germline V gene sequence: CDR1 KGHSH, CDR2 LQKENI. This CDR3 comprises 18 residues. Variable domain in full (rest from reference TRBV18 and TRBJ2-3): NAGVMQNPRHLVRRRGQEARLRCSPMKGHSHVYWYRQLPEEGLKFMVYLQKENIIDESGMPKERFSAEFPKEGPSILRIQQVVRGDSAAYFCASSPLTSGSGGTDTQYFGPGTRLTVL.

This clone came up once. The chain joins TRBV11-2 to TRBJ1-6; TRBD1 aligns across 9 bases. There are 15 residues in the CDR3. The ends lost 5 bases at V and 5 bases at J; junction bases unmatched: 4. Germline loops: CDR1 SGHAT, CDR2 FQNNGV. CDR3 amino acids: CASSPGQGHNSPLHF. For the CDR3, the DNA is TGTGCCAGCAGCCCGGGACAGGGCCATAATTCACCCCTCCACTTT.

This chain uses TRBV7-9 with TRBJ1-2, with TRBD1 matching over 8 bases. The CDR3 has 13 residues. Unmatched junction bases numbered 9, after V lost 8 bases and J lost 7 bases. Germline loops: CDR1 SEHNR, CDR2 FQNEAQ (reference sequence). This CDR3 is CASQGQGKAGYTF. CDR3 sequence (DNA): TGTGCCAGCCAAGGACAGGGTAAGGCTGGCTACACCTTC.

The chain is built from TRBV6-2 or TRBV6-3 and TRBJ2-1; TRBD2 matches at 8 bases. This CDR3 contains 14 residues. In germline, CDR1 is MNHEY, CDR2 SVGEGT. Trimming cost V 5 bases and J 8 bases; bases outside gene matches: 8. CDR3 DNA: TGTGCCAGCAGTCAAAGCGGGAGCTTCCATGAGCAGTTCTTC. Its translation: CASSQSGSFHEQFF.

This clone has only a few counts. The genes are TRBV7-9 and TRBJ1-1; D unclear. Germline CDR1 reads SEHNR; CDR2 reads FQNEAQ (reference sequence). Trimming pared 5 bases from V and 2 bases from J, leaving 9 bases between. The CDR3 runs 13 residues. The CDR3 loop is CASSQGPNTEAFF. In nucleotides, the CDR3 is TGTGCCAGCAGCCAAGGACCTAACACTGAAGCTTTCTTT.

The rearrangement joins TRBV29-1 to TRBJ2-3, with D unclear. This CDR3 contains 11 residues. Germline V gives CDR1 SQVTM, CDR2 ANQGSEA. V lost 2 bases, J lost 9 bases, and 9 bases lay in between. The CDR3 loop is CSVEFQETQYF. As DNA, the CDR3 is TGCAGCGTTGAATTCCAGGAGACGCAGTATTTT.

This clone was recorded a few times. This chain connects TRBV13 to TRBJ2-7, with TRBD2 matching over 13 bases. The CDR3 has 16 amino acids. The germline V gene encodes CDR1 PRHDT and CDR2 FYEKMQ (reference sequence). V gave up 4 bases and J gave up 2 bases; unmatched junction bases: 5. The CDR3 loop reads CASSSIGTSGAYEQYF. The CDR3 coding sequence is TGTGCCAGCAGCTCCATAGGGACTAGCGGGGCCTACGAGCAGTACTTC.

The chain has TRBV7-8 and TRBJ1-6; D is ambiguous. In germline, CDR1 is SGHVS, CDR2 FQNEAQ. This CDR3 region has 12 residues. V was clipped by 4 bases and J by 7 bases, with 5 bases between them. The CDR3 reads CASSYSNSPLHF. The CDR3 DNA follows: TGTGCCAGCAGCTACAGCAATTCACCCCTCCACTTT.

The CDR3 is CASTNRGRETQYF. The CDR3 DNA reads as TGTGCCAGCACTAACAGGGGGCGGGAGACCCAGTACTTC. This sequence joins TRBV2 and TRBJ2-5, with 9 bases lining up with TRBD1. Germline V gene sequence: CDR1 SNHLY, CDR2 FYNNEI. This CDR3 is built from 13 residues. J gave up 5 bases and V 7 bases, and 5 bases lay outside the gene matches.

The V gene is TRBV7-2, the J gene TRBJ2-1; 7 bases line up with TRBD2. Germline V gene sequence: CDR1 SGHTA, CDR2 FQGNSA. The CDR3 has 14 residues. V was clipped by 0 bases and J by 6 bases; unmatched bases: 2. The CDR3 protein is CASSLAPSGNEQFF. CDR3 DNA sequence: TGTGCCAGCAGCTTAGCGCCTAGCGGCAATGAGCAGTTCTTC.

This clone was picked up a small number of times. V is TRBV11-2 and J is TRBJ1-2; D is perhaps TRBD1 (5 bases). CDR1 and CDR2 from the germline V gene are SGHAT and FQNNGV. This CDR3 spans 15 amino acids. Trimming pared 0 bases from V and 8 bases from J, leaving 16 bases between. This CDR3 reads CASSLDRVGPRGYTF. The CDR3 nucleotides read TGTGCCAGCAGCTTAGACAGGGTTGGTCCGAGGGGCTACACCTTC.

CDR3 loop: CASSSGQLYSNQPQHF. The CDR3 DNA is TGTGCCAGTAGTTCCGGACAGCTCTATAGCAATCAGCCCCAGCATTTT. The genes are TRBV19 and TRBJ1-5; perhaps TRBD1 as D (6 bases). There are 16 residues in the CDR3. Trimming cost V 5 bases and J 0 bases, with 14 bases left between them. Per germline, CDR1 LNHDA and CDR2 SQIVND (reference sequence).

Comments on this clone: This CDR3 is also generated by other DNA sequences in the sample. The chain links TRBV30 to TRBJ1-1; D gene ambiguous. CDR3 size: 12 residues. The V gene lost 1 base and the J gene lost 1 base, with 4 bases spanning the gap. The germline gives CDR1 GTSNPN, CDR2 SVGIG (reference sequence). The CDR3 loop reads CAWSDGNTEAFF. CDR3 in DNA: TGTGCCTGGAGTGACGGGAACACTGAAGCTTTCTTT. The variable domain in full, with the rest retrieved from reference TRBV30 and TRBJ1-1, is SQTIHQWPATLVQPVGSPLSLECTVEGTSNPNLYWYRQAAGRGLQLLFYSVGIGQISSEVPQNLSASRPQDRQFILSSKKLLLSDSGFYLCAWSDGNTEAFFGQGTRLTVV.

CDR3: CASSGPLGQGNEKLFF. Here the CDR3 DNA reads TGCGCCAGCAGCGGACCCCTGGGACAGGGTAATGAAAAACTGTTTTTT. This chain uses TRBV5-1 with TRBJ1-4; 9 bases align to TRBD1. CDR1 SGHRS and CDR2 YFSETQ come from the germline V gene. V was clipped by 4 bases and J by 4 bases; unmatched bases: 8. The CDR3 runs to 16 residues.

The CDR3 sequence: CASSSDRAGGANVLTF. As DNA, the CDR3 is TGTGCCAGCTCATCCGATCGGGCGGGAGGGGCCAACGTCCTGACTTTC. The chain is built from TRBV18 and TRBJ2-6, with D possibly being TRBD2 (6 bases). Between the trimmed V and J ends, which lost 5 bases and 4 bases, there was a span of 15 bases. Germline values: CDR1 KGHSH, CDR2 LQKENI. This CDR3 has 16 residues.

The CDR3 DNA follows: TGTGCCAGCAGTGGCAGGGGTAGCAATCAGCCCCAGCATTTT. Protein: CASSGRGSNQPQHF. The genes are TRBV2 and TRBJ1-5, with D maybe TRBD1 (6 bases). The CDR3 sequence is 14 residues long. Germline values: CDR1 SNHLY, CDR2 FYNNEI. V shed 4 bases and J shed 0 bases, with 7 bases lying between them.

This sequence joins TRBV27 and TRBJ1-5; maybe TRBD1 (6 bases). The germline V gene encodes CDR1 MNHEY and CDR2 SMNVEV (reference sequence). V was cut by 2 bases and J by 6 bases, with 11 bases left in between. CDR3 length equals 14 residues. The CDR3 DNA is TGTGCCAGCAGTTTAGTCGCAGGGGTTCAGCCCCAGCATTTT. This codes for CASSLVAGVQPQHF.

This chain's CDR3 is CASTGGGSSYEQYF. CDR3 DNA: TGTGCCAGCACCGGTGGGGGTAGCTCCTACGAGCAGTACTTC. The rearrangement uses TRBV6-5 and TRBJ2-7; D is perhaps TRBD1 or TRBD2 (5 bases each). Trimming removed 7 bases from V and 0 bases from J, with 13 bases in between. This CDR3 comprises 14 residues. Germline loops: CDR1 MNHEY, CDR2 SVGAGI.

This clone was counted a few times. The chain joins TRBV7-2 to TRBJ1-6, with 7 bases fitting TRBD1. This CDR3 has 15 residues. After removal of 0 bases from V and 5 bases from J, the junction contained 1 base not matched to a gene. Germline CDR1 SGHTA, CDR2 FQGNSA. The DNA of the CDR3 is TGTGCCAGCAGCTTAGCTGGACAGGATAATTCACCCCTCCACTTT. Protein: CASSLAGQDNSPLHF.

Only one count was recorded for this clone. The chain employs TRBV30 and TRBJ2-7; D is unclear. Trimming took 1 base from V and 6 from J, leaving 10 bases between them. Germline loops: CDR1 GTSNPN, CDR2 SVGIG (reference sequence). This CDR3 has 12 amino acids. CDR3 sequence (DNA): TGTGCCTGGAGTGAGCCCCCCCTCGAGCAGTACTTC. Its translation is CAWSEPPLEQYF.

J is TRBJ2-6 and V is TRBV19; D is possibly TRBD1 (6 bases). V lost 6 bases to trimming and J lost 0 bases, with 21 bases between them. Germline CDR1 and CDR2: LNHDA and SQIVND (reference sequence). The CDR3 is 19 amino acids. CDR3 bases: TGTGCCAGTAGAGTCCCGGCGGCAGGGGTCATCTCTGGGGCCAACGTCCTGACTTTC. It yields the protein CASRVPAAGVISGANVLTF.

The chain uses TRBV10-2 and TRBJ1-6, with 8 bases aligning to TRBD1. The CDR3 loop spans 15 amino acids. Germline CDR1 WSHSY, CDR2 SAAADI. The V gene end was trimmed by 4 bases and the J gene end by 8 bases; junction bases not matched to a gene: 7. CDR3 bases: TGCGCCAGCAGTGTTTCCGGGACAGGTGATTCACCCCTCCACTTT. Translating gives CASSVSGTGDSPLHF.

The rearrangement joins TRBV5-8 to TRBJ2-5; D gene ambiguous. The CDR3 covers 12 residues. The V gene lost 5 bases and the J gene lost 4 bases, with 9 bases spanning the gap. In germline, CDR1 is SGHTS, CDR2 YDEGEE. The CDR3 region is CASSRSPETQYF. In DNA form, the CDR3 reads TGTGCCAGCAGTAGAAGTCCAGAGACCCAGTACTTC.

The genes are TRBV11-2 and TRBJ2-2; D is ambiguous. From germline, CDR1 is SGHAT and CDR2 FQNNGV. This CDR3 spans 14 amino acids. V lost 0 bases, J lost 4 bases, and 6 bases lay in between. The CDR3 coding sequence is TGTGCCAGCAGCTTAGATGCCCGCACCGGGGAGCTGTTTTTT. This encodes CASSLDARTGELFF.

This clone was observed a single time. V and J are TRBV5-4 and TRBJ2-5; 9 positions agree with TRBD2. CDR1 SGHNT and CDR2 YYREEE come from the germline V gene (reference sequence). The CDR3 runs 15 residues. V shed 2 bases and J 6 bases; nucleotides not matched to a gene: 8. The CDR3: CASSFIAGVMKTQYF. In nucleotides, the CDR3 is TGTGCCAGCAGCTTTATAGCGGGAGTCATGAAGACCCAGTACTTC.

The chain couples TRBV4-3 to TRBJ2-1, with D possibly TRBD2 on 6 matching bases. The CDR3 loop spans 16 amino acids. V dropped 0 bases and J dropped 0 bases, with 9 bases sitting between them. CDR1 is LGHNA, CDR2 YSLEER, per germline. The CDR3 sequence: CASSQDSTSSYNEQFF. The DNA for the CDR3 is TGCGCCAGCAGCCAAGATTCGACTAGCTCCTACAATGAGCAGTTCTTC.